This TCR beta chain was sequenced in a study of CD8+CD57+ T cells in acquired aplastic anemia. Overall study: The study obtained an average of around 3.1 ug of DNA from sorted CD4+ and CD8+ cells.

The CDR3 has 15 residues. Trimming pared 2 bases from V and 10 bases from J, leaving 15 bases between. Germline assignment: CDR1 SGHTA and CDR2 FQGTGA. Study observations and caveats: Controls did not differ significantly from patients in CD8+ Simpson's diversity. About 27 shared CD8+ CDR3s appeared highly expressed within patients' immunodominant clones.

The sample holds many counts of this clonotype. Its antigen is not known. Genomic DNA served as template for TCR beta VDJ and CDR3 profiling. TCRdb re-called the reads with MiXCR, one entry per CDR3 protein. The sample shows approximately 200,000 distinct CDR3 sequences, roughly 56% of them seen only once. This clonotype was sampled from a human donor in good health, serving as a control. This chain links TRBV7-3 with TRBJ1-6; a weak D match, TRBD1 (6 bases). Material: sorted CD4+, CD8+, or CD8+CD57+ T cells (not recorded which) from PBMCs. The CDR3 sequence: CASSLGAGVISPLHF. DNA for the CDR3: TGTGCCAGCAGCTTAGGGGCAGGGGTCATCTCACCCCTCCACTTT.